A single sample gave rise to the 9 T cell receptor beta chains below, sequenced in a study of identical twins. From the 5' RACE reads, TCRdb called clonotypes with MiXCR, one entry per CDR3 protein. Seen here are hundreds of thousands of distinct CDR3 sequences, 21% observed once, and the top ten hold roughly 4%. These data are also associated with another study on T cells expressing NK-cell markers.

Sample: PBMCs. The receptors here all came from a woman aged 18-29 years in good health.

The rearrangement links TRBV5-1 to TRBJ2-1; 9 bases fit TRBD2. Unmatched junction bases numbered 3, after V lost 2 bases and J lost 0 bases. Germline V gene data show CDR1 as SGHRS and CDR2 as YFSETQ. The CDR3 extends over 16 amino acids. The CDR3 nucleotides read TGCGCCAGCAGCTTTAGCGGGGGACGCTCCTACAATGAGCAGTTCTTC. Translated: CASSFSGGRSYNEQFF.

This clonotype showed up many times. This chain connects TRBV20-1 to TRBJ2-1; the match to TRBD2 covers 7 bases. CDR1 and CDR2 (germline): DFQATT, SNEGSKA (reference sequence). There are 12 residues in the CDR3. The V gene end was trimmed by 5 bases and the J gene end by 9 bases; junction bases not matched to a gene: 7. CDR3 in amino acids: CSALVGGGEQFF. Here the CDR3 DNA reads TGCAGTGCTCTCGTGGGCGGGGGTGAGCAGTTCTTC.

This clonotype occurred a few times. The CDR3 DNA is TGCGCCAGCAGACCAATTTTAGGGGATGAGCAGTTCTTC. Amino acid sequence: CASRPILGDEQFF. This sequence joins TRBV5-1 and TRBJ2-1; D perhaps matches TRBD1 (5 bases). V lost 5 bases and J lost 8, with 14 bases in between. Per the germline V gene, CDR1 is SGHRS and CDR2 is YFSETQ. The CDR3 spans 13 residues.

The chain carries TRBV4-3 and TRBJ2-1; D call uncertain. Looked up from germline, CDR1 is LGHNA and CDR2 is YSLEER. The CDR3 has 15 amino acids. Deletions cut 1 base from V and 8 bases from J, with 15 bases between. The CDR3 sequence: CASSQVNDAGYEQFF. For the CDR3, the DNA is TGCGCCAGCAGCCAAGTAAACGACGCTGGGTATGAGCAGTTCTTC.

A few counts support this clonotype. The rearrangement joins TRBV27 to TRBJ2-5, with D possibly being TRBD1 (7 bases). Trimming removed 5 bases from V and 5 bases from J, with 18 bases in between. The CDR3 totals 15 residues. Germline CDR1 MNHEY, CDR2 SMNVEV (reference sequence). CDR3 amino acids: CASSPFLAGGETQYF. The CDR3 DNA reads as TGTGCCAGCAGTCCATTCTTAGCAGGGGGGGAGACCCAGTACTTC.

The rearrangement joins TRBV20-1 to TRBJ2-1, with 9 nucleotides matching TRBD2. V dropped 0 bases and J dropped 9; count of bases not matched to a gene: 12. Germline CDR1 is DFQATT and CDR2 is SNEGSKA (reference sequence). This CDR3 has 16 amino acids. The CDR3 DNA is TGCAGTGCTAGAGACCACGCGGGAGGGCCCGGAGGTGAGCAGTTCTTC. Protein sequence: CSARDHAGGPGGEQFF.

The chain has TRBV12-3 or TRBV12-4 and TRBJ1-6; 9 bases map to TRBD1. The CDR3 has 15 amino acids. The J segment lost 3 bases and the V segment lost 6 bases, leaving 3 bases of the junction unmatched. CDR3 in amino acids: CASRQTGGYNSPLHF. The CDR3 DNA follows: TGTGCCAGCAGACAGACAGGGGGCTATAATTCACCCCTCCACTTT.

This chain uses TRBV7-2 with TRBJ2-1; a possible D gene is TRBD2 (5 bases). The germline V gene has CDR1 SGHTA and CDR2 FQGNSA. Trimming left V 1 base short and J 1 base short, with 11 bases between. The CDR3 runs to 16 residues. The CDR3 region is CASSLVVGVSYNEQFF. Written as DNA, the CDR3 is TGTGCCAGCAGCTTAGTAGTGGGAGTATCCTACAATGAGCAGTTCTTC.

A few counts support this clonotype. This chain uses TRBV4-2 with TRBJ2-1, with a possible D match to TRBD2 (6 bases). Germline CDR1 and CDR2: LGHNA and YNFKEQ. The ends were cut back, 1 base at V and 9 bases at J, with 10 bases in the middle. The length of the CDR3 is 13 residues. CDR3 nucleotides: TGTGCCAGCAGCCAAGGCAAGGGACTTGAGCAGTTCTTC. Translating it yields CASSQGKGLEQFF.